This T cell receptor (beta chain) was sequenced in a study of cytomegalovirus exposure and HLA in healthy donors. Overall study results and limits: The study recorded 164 TCR beta chains that were cytomegalovirus-associated. An analysis was carried out at a later point. It showed that HLA-associated TCR beta chains were more clonally expanded than equally common non-associated chains. Highly shared variants forming one cluster were likely a sequencing artifact. Per a later analysis, roughly 17,000 TCR beta sequences showed association with HLA alleles at 0.05 false discovery rate.

Germline V gene sequence: CDR1 SGHRS, CDR2 YFSETQ. The CDR3 is made up of 14 amino acids. V shed 4 bases and J 4 bases; nucleotides not matched to a gene: 8. This clone occurred a few times. What it binds is unknown. The PCR had 60 Vbeta and 13 Jbeta primers. Profiling relied on immunoSEQ multiplex PCR, and the TCRdb table lists in-frame clones only, not all of them. The table includes some 120,000 clones, roughly four fifths detected once. This chain uses TRBV5-1 with TRBJ2-7; the match to TRBD1 covers 7 bases. The sample was PBMCs. The TCR comes from a man over 45 in good health and CMV-seronegative. The CDR3 spells CASSTGTVNYEQYF. CDR3 DNA sequence: TGCGCCAGCAGCACCGGGACAGTTAATTACGAGCAGTACTTC.